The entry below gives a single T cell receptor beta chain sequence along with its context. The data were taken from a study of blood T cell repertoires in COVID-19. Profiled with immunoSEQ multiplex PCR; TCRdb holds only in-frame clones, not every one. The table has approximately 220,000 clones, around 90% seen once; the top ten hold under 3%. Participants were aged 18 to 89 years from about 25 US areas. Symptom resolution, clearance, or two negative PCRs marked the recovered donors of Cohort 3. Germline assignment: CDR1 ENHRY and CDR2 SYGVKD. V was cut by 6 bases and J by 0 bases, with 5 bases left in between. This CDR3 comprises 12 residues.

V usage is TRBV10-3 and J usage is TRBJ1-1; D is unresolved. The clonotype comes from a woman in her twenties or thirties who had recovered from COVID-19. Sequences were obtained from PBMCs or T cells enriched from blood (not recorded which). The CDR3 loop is CAIRQLNTEAFF. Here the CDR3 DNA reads TGTGCCATCAGACAGCTGAACACTGAAGCTTTCTTT.